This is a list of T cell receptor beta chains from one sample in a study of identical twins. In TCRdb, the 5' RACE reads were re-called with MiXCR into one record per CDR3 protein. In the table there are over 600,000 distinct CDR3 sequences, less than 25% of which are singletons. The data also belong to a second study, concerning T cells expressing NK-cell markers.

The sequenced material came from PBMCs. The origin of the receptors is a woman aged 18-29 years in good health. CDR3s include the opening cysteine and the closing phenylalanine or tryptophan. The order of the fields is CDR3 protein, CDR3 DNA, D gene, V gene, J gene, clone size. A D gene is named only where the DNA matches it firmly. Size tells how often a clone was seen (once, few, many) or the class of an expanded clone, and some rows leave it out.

CASSLELGNTEAFF	TGTGCCAGCAGCTTAGAGCTGGGGAACACTGAAGCTTTCTTT	NA	TRBV7-8	TRBJ1-1	NA
CASSPPPLARNEQFF	TGTGCCAGCAGCCCGCCGCCACTAGCCCGTAATGAGCAGTTCTTC	NA	TRBV3-1	TRBJ2-1	NA
CSATSQSSYEQYF	TGCAGCGCGACTAGTCAGAGCTCCTACGAGCAGTACTTC	NA	TRBV29-1	TRBJ2-7	NA
CASSQGLGTMTYNEQFF	TGTGCCAGCAGCCAAGGGCTGGGGACTATGACCTACAATGAGCAGTTCTTC	TRBD2	TRBV9	TRBJ2-1	NA
CASRLYPSSYEQYF	TGTGCCAGCAGACTGTATCCGAGCTCCTACGAGCAGTACTTC	NA	TRBV5-6	TRBJ2-7	many
CASSEIGLSGAKNIQYF	TGCGCCAGCAGCGAAATCGGGCTCTCTGGGGCCAAAAACATTCAGTACTTC	NA	TRBV5-1	TRBJ2-4	few
CASSFGTHDGYTF	TGTGCCAGCAGTTTCGGCACGCATGATGGCTACACCTTC	NA	TRBV12-3/TRBV12-4	TRBJ1-2	few
CASGNLAGKNEQFF	TGTGCTAGTGGGAATCTAGCGGGAAAAAATGAGCAGTTCTTC	TRBD2	TRBV12-5	TRBJ2-1	NA
CASSAWTSGGSGELFF	TGTGCCAGCAGCGCATGGACTAGCGGGGGCAGCGGGGAGCTGTTTTTT	TRBD2	TRBV9	TRBJ2-2	NA
CASSLEAGFWNEQFF	TGTGCCAGCAGCTTGGAAGCGGGATTTTGGAATGAGCAGTTCTTC	TRBD2	TRBV11-2	TRBJ2-1	once